The rows below give T cell receptor beta chains drawn from one sample of a study of beta chain features in type 1 diabetes. Produced via immunoSEQ multiplex PCR; TCRdb's table is partial and in-frame only. Here the sample spans hundreds of thousands of clones, approximately 15% being singletons. The sample comprised naive CD4+ T cells from blood. The receptors were sampled from a man aged 30 to 39 in good health. CDR3s include the opening cysteine and the closing phenylalanine or tryptophan. Each record gives: V gene, J gene, clone size, D gene, CDR3 DNA, CDR3 protein. The D gene is left open where the match is weak. A clone size is listed for some rows: how often the clone was seen (once, few, many), or a class if it is expanded.

TRBV7-2	TRBJ2-5	few	NA	TGTGCCAGCAGCTTAGGTCCTTTTCCAGACCAAGAGACCCAGTACTTC	CASSLGPFPDQETQYF
TRBV9	TRBJ2-5	NA	TRBD2	TGTGCCAGCAGCGTTGGCGGGAGGGAAGAGACCCAGTACTTC	CASSVGGREETQYF
TRBV10-3	TRBJ2-1	NA	TRBD2	TGTGCCATCCGGGCGGGGGGCACCTTTTACAATGAGCAGTTCTTC	CAIRAGGTFYNEQFF
TRBV2	TRBJ2-7	few	TRBD1	TGTGCCAGCAGCCCCGGACAGGGAAGGAGCTACGAGCAGTACTTC	CASSPGQGRSYEQYF
TRBV11-2	TRBJ2-1	NA	TRBD2	TGTGCCAGCAGCTTAGGGGGACTAGCGGGATACAATGAGCAGTTCTTC	CASSLGGLAGYNEQFF
TRBV5-4	TRBJ2-3	few	NA	TGTGCCAGCAGCGCCGGGTCCCACCGCCCTAGCACAGATACGCAGTATTTT	CASSAGSHRPSTDTQYF
TRBV7-2	TRBJ2-5	NA	NA	TGTGCCAGCAGCCCCCCGGGTGGACAAGAGACCCAGTACTTC	CASSPPGGQETQYF
TRBV30	TRBJ2-1	few	NA	TGTGCCTGGGGGGACTCCCGGAGGGACAATGAGCAGTTCTTC	CAWGDSRRDNEQFF
TRBV5-6	TRBJ1-2	few	NA	TGTGCCAGCAGCTTGGGCCGTAACTATGGCTACACCTTC	CASSLGRNYGYTF
TRBV5-1	TRBJ2-5	NA	NA	TGCGCCAGCAGGGAGTCCTGGTTTGTGTACCAAGAGACCCAGTACTTC	CASRESWFVYQETQYF
TRBV29-1	TRBJ1-5	NA	TRBD1	TGCAGCGTTAGAACAGGGGCTAATCAGCCCCAGCATTTT	CSVRTGANQPQHF
TRBV7-3	TRBJ2-6	NA	NA	TGTGCCAGCGGTAGCTTCTCTGGGGCCAACGTCCTGACTTTC	CASGSFSGANVLTF
TRBV7-3	TRBJ2-1	NA	TRBD2	TGTGCCAGCAGCTTCACCGGGACTAGCACGAATGAGCAGTTCTTC	CASSFTGTSTNEQFF
TRBV11-2	TRBJ2-5	few	TRBD1	TGTGCCAGCAGCTCTGTTCCGGGACAGGGACAAGAGACCCAGTACTTC	CASSSVPGQGQETQYF
TRBV7-9	TRBJ1-2	few	NA	TGTGCCAGCAGCCCACAGACCAGAACCCATGGCTACACCTTC	CASSPQTRTHGYTF
TRBV6-6	TRBJ1-5	NA	NA	TGTGCCAGCAGGAGAGCTCAGCCCCAGCATTTT	CASRRAQPQHF
TRBV11-3	TRBJ2-3	few	NA	TGTGCCAGCAGTCCAGCCGCACTCAGACGTGGAGATACGCAGTATTTT	CASSPAALRRGDTQYF
TRBV28	TRBJ1-3	NA	NA	TGTGCCAGCAGTTTCAACAGCCTGCTCGGGAACACCATATATTTT	CASSFNSLLGNTIYF
TRBV4-1	TRBJ2-7	NA	TRBD2	TGCGCCAGCAGCTCCCCTAGCGGGGGCTCCTACGAGCAGTACTTC	CASSSPSGGSYEQYF
TRBV14	TRBJ2-5	NA	NA	TGTGCCAGCAGCCAAGATAAGCGTACTCTCCAAGAGACCCAGTACTTC	CASSQDKRTLQETQYF
TRBV6-5	TRBJ2-2	few	NA	TGTGCCAGAAGGAGCGGGTCTTTGAACGGGGAGCTGTTTTTT	CARRSGSLNGELFF
TRBV30	TRBJ2-1	many	TRBD2	TGTGCCTGGAAAGTCCTCAGCGGGATCTACAATGAGCAGTTCTTC	CAWKVLSGIYNEQFF
TRBV4-3	TRBJ2-2	NA	NA	TGCGCCAGCAGCCAAGATAGGGCGCCGAGGAAACTGTTTTTT	CASSQDRAPRKLFF
TRBV5-4	TRBJ1-2	NA	NA	TGTGCCAGCAGCCCCGAGCCTTTTAACTATGGCTACACCTTC	CASSPEPFNYGYTF
TRBV5-4	TRBJ2-2	NA	TRBD1	TGTGCCAGCAGCTTGGCTCGGACAGGGAACACCGGGGAGCTGTTTTTT	CASSLARTGNTGELFF
TRBV7-9	TRBJ2-5	many	NA	TGTGCCAGCAGCTTAGCGGGGGAGACCCAGTACTTC	CASSLAGETQYF
TRBV29-1	TRBJ1-6	once	NA	TGCAGCGTCGAGACAGTTAGCTCCTATAATTCACCCCTCCACTTT	CSVETVSSYNSPLHF
TRBV25-1	TRBJ2-5	NA	TRBD2	TGTGCCAGCAGTTCCCCCGGGACTAGCGGGCCACGGGCAAAGACCCAGTACTTC	CASSSPGTSGPRAKTQYF
TRBV7-6	TRBJ1-2	few	NA	TGTGCCAGCAGCCTTACAGCGGCTGGGCCAAGAGGGTGGGGCTACACCTTC	CASSLTAAGPRGWGYTF
TRBV10-3	TRBJ1-1	few	TRBD1	TGTGCCATCAGTCCCAGGACAGGGAGTCAGGGCACTGAAGCTTTCTTT	CAISPRTGSQGTEAFF
TRBV29-1	TRBJ1-2	few	NA	TGCAGCGTTCGTTCGCAGGTCTCCGGCTACACCTTC	CSVRSQVSGYTF
TRBV5-1	TRBJ2-1	few	NA	TGCGCCAGCAGCTTGGCCGGGGACAATTCCAATGAGCAGTTCTTC	CASSLAGDNSNEQFF
TRBV9	TRBJ1-1	NA	NA	TGTGCCAGCAGCGTAGGAGGTACCACTGAAGCTTTCTTT	CASSVGGTTEAFF
TRBV9	TRBJ2-4	few	NA	TGTGCCAGCAGCGTAAAGGGTGGAGATATAGCCAAAAACATTCAGTACTTC	CASSVKGGDIAKNIQYF
TRBV7-2	TRBJ2-3	NA	TRBD2	TGTGCCAGCAGCTCGGGACTAGCGGGGGATACGCAGTATTTT	CASSSGLAGDTQYF
TRBV5-4	TRBJ2-3	NA	NA	TGTGCCAGCAGCTTGACAACAGATACGCAGTATTTT	CASSLTTDTQYF
TRBV5-4	TRBJ2-3	NA	TRBD2	TGTGCCAGCAGCTTCCTAGCGGCAGATACGCAGTATTTT	CASSFLAADTQYF
TRBV4-2	TRBJ2-7	few	NA	TGTGCCAGCAGCCAAGTCCAACAGGAGGCGTACGAGCAGTACTTC	CASSQVQQEAYEQYF
TRBV7-9	TRBJ1-2	NA	NA	TGTGCCAGCAGCTTGAGGGAACTCTATGGCTACACCTTC	CASSLRELYGYTF
TRBV2	TRBJ2-3	NA	NA	TGTGCCAGCGGGGTCGGGGGAGCGGATACGCAGTATTTT	CASGVGGADTQYF
TRBV27	TRBJ2-4	NA	NA	TGTGCCAGCAGTTCGTTCCTCCGAGTGGGCTTAGCCAAAAACATTCAGTACTTC	CASSSFLRVGLAKNIQYF
TRBV30	TRBJ2-2	few	NA	TGTGCCTGGGGCTTTTTGACGAACACCGGGGAGCTGTTTTTT	CAWGFLTNTGELFF
TRBV25-1	TRBJ1-6	NA	NA	TGTGCCAGCATGTGGGGGATTAATTCACCCCTCCACTTT	CASMWGINSPLHF
TRBV7-6	TRBJ1-1	few	NA	TGTGCCAGCAGGCGGGGAACGAACACTGAAGCTTTCTTT	CASRRGTNTEAFF